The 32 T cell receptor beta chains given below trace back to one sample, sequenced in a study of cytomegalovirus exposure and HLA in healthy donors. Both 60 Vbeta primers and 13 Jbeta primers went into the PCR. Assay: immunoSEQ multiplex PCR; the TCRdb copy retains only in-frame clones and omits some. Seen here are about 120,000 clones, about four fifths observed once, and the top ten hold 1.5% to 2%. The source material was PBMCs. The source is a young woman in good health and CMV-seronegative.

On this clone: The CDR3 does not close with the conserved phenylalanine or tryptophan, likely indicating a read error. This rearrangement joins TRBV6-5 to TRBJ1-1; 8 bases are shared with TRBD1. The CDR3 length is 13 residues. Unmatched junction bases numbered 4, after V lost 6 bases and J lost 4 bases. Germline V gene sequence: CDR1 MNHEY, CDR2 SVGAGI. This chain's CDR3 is CASRTGDVTEAFV. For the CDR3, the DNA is TGTGCCAGCAGGACAGGGGATGTCACTGAAGCTTTCGTT.

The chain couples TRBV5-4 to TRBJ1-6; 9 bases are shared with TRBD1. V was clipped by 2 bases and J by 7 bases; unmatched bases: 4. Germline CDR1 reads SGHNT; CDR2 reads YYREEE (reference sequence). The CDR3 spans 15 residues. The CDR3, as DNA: TGTGCCAGCAGCTTCCGGACAGGGGCCAATTCACCCCTCCACTTT. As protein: CASSFRTGANSPLHF.

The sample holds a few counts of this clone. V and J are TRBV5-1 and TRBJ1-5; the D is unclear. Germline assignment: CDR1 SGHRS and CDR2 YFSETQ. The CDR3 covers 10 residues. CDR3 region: CGQVVIAQHF. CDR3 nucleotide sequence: TGCGGGCAGGTGGTCATTGCCCAGCATTTT.

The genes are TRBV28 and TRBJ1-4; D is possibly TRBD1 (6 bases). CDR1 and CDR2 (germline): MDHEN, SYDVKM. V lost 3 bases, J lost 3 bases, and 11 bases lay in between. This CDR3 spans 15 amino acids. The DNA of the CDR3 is TGTGCCAGCAGTTTCCTGGGGGCCGCTAATGAAAAACTGTTTTTT. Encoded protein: CASSFLGAANEKLFF.

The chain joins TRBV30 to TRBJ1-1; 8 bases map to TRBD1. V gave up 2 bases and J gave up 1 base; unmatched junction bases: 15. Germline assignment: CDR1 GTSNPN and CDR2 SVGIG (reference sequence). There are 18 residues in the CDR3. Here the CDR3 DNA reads TGTGCCTGGAGTTGGAGGTCTTTCAGGGGGCGAGGGAACACTGAAGCTTTCTTT. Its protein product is CAWSWRSFRGRGNTEAFF. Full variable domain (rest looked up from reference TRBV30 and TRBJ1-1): SQTIHQWPATLVQPVGSPLSLECTVEGTSNPNLYWYRQAAGRGLQLLFYSVGIGQISSEVPQNLSASRPQDRQFILSSKKLLLSDSGFYLCAWSWRSFRGRGNTEAFFGQGTRLTVV.

The CDR3 region is CASSERTERNQPQHF. The DNA for the CDR3 is TGTGCCAGCAGTGAGCGTACAGAACGCAATCAGCCCCAGCATTTT. The chain links TRBV2 to TRBJ1-5; no clear D gene. CDR3 length: 15 amino acids. V shed 3 bases and J shed 2 bases, with 11 bases lying between them. Germline CDR1 and CDR2: SNHLY and FYNNEI.

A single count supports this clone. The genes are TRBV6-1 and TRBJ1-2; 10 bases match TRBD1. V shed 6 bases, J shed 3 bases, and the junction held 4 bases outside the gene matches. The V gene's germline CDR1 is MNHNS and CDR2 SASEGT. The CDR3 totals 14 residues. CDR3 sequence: CASSAGQGYYGYTF. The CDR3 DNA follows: TGTGCCAGCAGCGCGGGACAGGGGTACTATGGCTACACCTTC.

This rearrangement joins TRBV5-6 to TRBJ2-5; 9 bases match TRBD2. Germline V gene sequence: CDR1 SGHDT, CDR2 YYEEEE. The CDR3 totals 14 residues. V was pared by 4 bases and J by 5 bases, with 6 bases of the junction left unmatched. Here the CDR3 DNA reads TGTGCCAGCAGCGTAGCGGGGGCCCCTGAGACCCAGTACTTC. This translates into CASSVAGAPETQYF.

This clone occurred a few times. The CDR3 region has the DNA TGTGCCAGCAGTTTTACAGGAAACACCGGGGAGCTGTTTTTT. It yields the protein CASSFTGNTGELFF. The J gene is TRBJ2-2, the V gene TRBV28, with D maybe TRBD1 (5 bases). Germline CDR1 reads MDHEN; CDR2 reads SYDVKM. The CDR3 length is 14 residues. Trimming pared 3 bases from V and 2 bases from J, leaving 7 bases between.

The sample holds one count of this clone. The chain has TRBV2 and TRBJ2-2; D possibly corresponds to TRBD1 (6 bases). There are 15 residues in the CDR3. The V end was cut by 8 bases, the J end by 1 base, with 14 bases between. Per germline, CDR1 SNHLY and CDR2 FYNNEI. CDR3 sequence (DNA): TGTGCCAGCGGGTTAACAGGGATGAACACCGGGGAGCTGTTTTTT. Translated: CASGLTGMNTGELFF.

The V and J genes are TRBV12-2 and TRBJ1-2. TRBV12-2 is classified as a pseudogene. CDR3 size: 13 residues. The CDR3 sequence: CASRLAPGFWGTF. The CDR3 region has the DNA TGTGCAAGTCGCTTAGCACCGGGATTCTGGGGCACCTTC.

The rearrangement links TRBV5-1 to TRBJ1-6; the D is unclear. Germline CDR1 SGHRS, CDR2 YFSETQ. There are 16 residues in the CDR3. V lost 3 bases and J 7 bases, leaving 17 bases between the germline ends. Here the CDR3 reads CASSSARVSPNSPLHF. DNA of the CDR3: TGCGCCAGCAGCTCCGCGAGGGTGTCCCCAAATTCACCCCTCCACTTT.

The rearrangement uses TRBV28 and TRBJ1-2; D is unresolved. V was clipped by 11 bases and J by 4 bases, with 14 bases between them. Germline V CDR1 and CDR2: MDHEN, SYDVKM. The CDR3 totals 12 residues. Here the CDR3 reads CAATPGTYGYTF. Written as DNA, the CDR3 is TGTGCCGCGACCCCGGGAACCTATGGCTACACCTTC.

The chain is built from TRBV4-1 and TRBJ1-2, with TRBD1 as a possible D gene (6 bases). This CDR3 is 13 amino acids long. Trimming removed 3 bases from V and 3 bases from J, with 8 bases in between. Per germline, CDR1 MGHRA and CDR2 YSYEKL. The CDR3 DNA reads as TGCGCCAGCAGCCACCGGACAGACTATGGCTACACCTTC. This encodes CASSHRTDYGYTF.

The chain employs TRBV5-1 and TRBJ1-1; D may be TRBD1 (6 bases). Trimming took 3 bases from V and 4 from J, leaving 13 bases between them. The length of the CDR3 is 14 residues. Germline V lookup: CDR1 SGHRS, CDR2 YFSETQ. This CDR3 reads CASSYTGTPTEAFF. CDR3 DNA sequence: TGCGCCAGCAGCTATACCGGGACACCCACTGAAGCTTTCTTT. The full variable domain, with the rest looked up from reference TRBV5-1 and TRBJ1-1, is KAGVTQTPRYLIKTRGQQVTLSCSPISGHRSVSWYQQTPGQGLQFLFEYFSETQRNKGNFPGRFSGRQFSNSRSEMNVSTLELGDSALYLCASSYTGTPTEAFFGQGTRLTVV.

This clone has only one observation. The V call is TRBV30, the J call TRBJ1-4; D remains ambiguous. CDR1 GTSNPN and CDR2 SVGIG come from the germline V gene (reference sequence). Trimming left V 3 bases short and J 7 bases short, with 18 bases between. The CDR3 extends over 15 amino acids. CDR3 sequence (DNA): TGTGCCTGGAGGACCCGGGGTATAGTGGGTGAAAAACTGTTTTTT. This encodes CAWRTRGIVGEKLFF. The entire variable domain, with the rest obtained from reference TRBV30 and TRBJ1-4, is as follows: SQTIHQWPATLVQPVGSPLSLECTVEGTSNPNLYWYRQAAGRGLQLLFYSVGIGQISSEVPQNLSASRPQDRQFILSSKKLLLSDSGFYLCAWRTRGIVGEKLFFGSGTQLSVL.

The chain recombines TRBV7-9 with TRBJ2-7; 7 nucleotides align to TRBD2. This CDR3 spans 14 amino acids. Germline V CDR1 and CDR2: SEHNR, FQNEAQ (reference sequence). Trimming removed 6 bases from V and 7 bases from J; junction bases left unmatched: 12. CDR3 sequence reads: CASRGAGNLGEQYF. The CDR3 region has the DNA TGTGCCAGCAGGGGAGCGGGGAACTTGGGGGAGCAGTACTTC.

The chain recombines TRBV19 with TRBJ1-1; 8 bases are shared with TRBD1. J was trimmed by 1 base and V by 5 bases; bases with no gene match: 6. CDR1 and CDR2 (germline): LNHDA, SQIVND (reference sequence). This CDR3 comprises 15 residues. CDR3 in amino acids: CASSLIGTGNTEAFF. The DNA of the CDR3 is TGTGCCAGTAGTTTGATCGGGACAGGGAACACTGAAGCTTTCTTT.

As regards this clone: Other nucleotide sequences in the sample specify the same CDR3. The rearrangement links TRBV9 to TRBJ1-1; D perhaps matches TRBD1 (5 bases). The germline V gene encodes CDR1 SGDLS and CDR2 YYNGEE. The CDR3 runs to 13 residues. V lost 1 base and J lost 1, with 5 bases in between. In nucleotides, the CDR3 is TGTGCCAGCAGCGTAACAGGGAACACTGAAGCTTTCTTT. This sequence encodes CASSVTGNTEAFF.

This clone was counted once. The CDR3 spells CASSTVTRDRPSSYNSPLHF. In DNA, the CDR3 is TGTGCCAGTAGTACCGTTACCCGGGACAGGCCGAGCTCCTATAATTCACCCCTCCACTTT. The chain employs TRBV19 and TRBJ1-6; TRBD1 agrees at 8 bases. The CDR3 has 20 residues. The J segment lost 0 bases and the V segment lost 4 bases, leaving 14 bases of the junction unmatched. Germline values: CDR1 LNHDA, CDR2 SQIVND (reference sequence).

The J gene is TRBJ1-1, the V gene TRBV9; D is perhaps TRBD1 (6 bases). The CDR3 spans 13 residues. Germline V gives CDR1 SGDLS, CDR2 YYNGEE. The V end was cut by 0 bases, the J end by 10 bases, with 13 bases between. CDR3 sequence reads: CASSVGEGGVAFF. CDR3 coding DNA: TGTGCCAGCAGCGTAGGAGAAGGGGGGGTAGCTTTCTTT.

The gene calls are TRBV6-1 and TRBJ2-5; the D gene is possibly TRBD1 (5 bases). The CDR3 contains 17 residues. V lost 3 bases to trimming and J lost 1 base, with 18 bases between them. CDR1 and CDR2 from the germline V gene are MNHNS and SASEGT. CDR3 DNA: TGTGCCAGCAGTGATAGTAGGGGATCTACCTTCCAAGAGACCCAGTACTTC. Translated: CASSDSRGSTFQETQYF.

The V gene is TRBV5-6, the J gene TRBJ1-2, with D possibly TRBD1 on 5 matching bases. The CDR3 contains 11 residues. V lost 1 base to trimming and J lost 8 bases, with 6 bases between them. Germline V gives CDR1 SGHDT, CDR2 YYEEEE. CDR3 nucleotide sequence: TGTGCCAGCAGCTTGCGGGGGGGCTACACCTTC. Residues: CASSLRGGYTF.

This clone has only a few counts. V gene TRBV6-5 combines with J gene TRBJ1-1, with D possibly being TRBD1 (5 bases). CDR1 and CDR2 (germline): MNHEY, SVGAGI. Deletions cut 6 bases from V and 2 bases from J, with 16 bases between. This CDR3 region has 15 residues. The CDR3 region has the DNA TGTGCCAGCAGGCCTGACAGCGCCCGAAACACTGAAGCTTTCTTT. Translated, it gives CASRPDSARNTEAFF.

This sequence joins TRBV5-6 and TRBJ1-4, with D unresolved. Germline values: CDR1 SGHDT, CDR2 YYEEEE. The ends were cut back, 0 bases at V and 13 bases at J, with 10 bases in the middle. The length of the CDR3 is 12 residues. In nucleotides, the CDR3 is TGTGCCAGCAGCTTGGCCATCGGCGGACTGTTTTTT. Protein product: CASSLAIGGLFF. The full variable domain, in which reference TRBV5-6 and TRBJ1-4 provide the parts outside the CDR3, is DAGVTQSPTHLIKTRGQQVTLRCSPKSGHDTVSWYQQALGQGPQFIFQYYEEEERQRGNFPDRFSGHQFPNYSSELNVNALLLGDSALYLCASSLAIGGLFFGSGTQLSVL.

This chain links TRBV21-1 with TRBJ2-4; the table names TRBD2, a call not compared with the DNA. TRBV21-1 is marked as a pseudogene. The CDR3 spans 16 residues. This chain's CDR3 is CASSKAGGRAKNIQYF. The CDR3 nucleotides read TGTGCCAGCAGCAAAGCGGGGGGGCGTGCCAAAAACATTCAGTACTTC.

The CDR3 sequence is CASRVTGFSGDEQYF. CDR3 nucleotides: TGTGCCAGCAGAGTTACAGGGTTCTCCGGCGACGAGCAGTACTTC. V is TRBV28 and J is TRBJ2-7; tentative D call: TRBD1 (6 bases). Looked up from germline, CDR1 is MDHEN and CDR2 is SYDVKM. The CDR3 contains 15 residues. Trimming removed 6 bases from V and 5 bases from J, with 20 bases in between.

In DNA, the CDR3 is TGTGCCAGCAGCTTTGGCCGATACAATGAGCAGTTCTTC. Protein sequence: CASSFGRYNEQFF. V gene TRBV5-6 combines with J gene TRBJ2-1; D gene ambiguous. V lost 2 bases and J lost 4, with 7 bases in between. Germline V lookup: CDR1 SGHDT, CDR2 YYEEEE. This CDR3 has 13 amino acids.

The CDR3 loop reads CASSLLPGTYNEQFF. The CDR3 DNA reads TGCGCCAGCAGCTTGCTTCCGGGGACCTACAATGAGCAGTTCTTC. The genes are TRBV5-1 and TRBJ2-1, with D perhaps TRBD2 (5 bases). Germline V gives CDR1 SGHRS, CDR2 YFSETQ. V gave up 1 base and J gave up 2 bases, with 10 bases separating them. This CDR3 has 15 amino acids.

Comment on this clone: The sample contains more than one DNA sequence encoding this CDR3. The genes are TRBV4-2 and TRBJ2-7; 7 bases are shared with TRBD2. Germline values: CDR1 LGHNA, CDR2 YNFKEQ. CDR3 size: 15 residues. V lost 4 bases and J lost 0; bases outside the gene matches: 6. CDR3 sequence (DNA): TGTGCCAGCAGCCCGACCGGGGGGAGCTCCTACGAGCAGTACTTC. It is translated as CASSPTGGSSYEQYF.

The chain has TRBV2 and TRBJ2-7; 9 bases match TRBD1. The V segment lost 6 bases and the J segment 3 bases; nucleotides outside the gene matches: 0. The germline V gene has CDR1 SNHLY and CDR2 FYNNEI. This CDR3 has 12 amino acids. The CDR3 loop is CASRGQGYEQYF. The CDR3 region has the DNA TGTGCCAGCAGGGGACAGGGCTACGAGCAGTACTTC. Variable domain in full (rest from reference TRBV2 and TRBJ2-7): EPEVTQTPSHQVTQMGQEVILRCVPISNHLYFYWYRQILGQKVEFLVSFYNNEISEKSEIFDDQFSVERPDGSNFTLKIRSTKLEDSAMYFCASRGQGYEQYFGPGTRLTVT.

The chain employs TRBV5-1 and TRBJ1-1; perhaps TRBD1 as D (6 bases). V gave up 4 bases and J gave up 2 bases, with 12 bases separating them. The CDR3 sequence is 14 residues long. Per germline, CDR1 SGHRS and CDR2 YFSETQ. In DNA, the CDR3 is TGCGCCAGCAGCGAGACAGGTTATAACACTGAAGCTTTCTTT. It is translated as CASSETGYNTEAFF.